The 26 T cell receptor beta chains listed next were all sequenced from one sample in a study of CD8+ T cells in alopecia areata. RNA, once extracted, was reverse transcribed into cDNA for use as the sequencing template. Generated by immunoSEQ multiplex PCR, the TCRdb table keeps only in-frame clones and is missing some. The table includes roughly 120,000 clones, roughly 63% detected once. Indicated treatment: oral pan-JAK inhibitor, 5-10 mg twice daily. This specimen was CD8+ T cells sorted from blood, taken at week 4, from a patient treated with tofacitinib. All receptors come from a human donor with alopecia areata.

The chain combines TRBV4-3 with TRBJ2-3, with D unresolved. Germline V gene lookup returns CDR1 LGHNA and CDR2 YSLEER. V lost 0 bases and J lost 4, with 11 bases in between. The CDR3 extends over 15 amino acids. CDR3 sequence (DNA): TGCGCCAGCAGCCAAGAGCGAGAGCTGGCAGATACGCAGTATTTT. It codes for CASSQERELADTQYF.

CDR3 DNA: TGTGCCAGCCATACTGCCAGCGGGGAGAAAGAGACCCAGTACTTC. This gives the protein CASHTASGEKETQYF. The chain recombines TRBV2 with TRBJ2-5; TRBD2 agrees at 7 bases. This CDR3 is 15 amino acids long. CDR1 is SNHLY, CDR2 FYNNEI, per germline. The trim removed 8 bases at V and 3 bases at J, leaving 12 bases unmatched.

This chain uses TRBV27 with TRBJ1-1; 9 positions agree with TRBD1. The V gene end was trimmed by 1 base and the J gene end by 1 base; junction bases not matched to a gene: 7. The CDR3 runs 17 residues. CDR1 is MNHEY, CDR2 SMNVEV, per germline (reference sequence). The CDR3 sequence: CASSLWDRVGPNTEAFF. Written as DNA, the CDR3 is TGTGCCAGCAGTTTATGGGACAGGGTGGGACCGAACACTGAAGCTTTCTTT.

The chain recombines TRBV29-1 with TRBJ2-5, with 15 bases identical to TRBD2. This CDR3 comprises 17 residues. The ends lost 5 bases at V and 4 bases at J; junction bases unmatched: 11. Germline loops: CDR1 SQVTM, CDR2 ANQGSEA. CDR3 in amino acids: CSVIGWTSGGARETQYF. The CDR3 DNA reads as TGCAGCGTTATAGGGTGGACTAGCGGGGGGGCACGAGAGACCCAGTACTTC. The full variable domain, with the rest looked up from reference TRBV29-1 and TRBJ2-5, is SAVISQKPSRDICQRGTSLTIQCQVDSQVTMMFWYRQQPGQSLTLIATANQGSEATYESGFVIDKFPISRPNLTFSTLTVSNMSPEDSSIYLCSVIGWTSGGARETQYFGPGTRLLVL.

The rearrangement links TRBV13 to TRBJ2-5, with D tentatively TRBD1 (6 bases). CDR1 PRHDT and CDR2 FYEKMQ come from the germline V gene (reference sequence). The CDR3 consists of 13 residues. Trimming took 5 bases from V and 2 from J, leaving 9 bases between them. The CDR3 DNA reads as TGTGCCAGCAGCGGGGGACAACAAGAGACCCAGTACTTC. The encoded protein is CASSGGQQETQYF. Combining the CDR3 with reference TRBV13 and TRBJ2-5 gives the whole variable domain AAGVIQSPRHLIKEKRETATLKCYPIPRHDTVYWYQQGPGQDPQFLISFYEKMQSDKGSIPDRFSAQQFSDYHSELNMSSLELGDSALYFCASSGGQQETQYFGPGTRLLVL.

The chain carries TRBV30 and TRBJ1-2, with D possibly TRBD1 on 5 matching bases. V dropped 3 bases and J dropped 8 bases, with 16 bases sitting between them. The length of the CDR3 is 13 residues. Per the germline V gene, CDR1 is GTSNPN and CDR2 is SVGIG (reference sequence). CDR3 protein: CAWSGGDGVGYTF. The CDR3 nucleotides are TGTGCCTGGAGCGGTGGGGACGGAGTCGGCTACACCTTC. The full variable domain, rest sourced from reference TRBV30 and TRBJ1-2, is SQTIHQWPATLVQPVGSPLSLECTVEGTSNPNLYWYRQAAGRGLQLLFYSVGIGQISSEVPQNLSASRPQDRQFILSSKKLLLSDSGFYLCAWSGGDGVGYTFGSGTRLTVV.

This chain links TRBV27 with TRBJ2-3; D tentatively fits TRBD1 or TRBD2 (5 bases each). V was clipped by 6 bases and J by 1 base, with 14 bases between them. The CDR3 is 15 residues long. Germline V gives CDR1 MNHEY, CDR2 SMNVEV (reference sequence). CDR3 amino acids: CASRGVGVGTDTQYF. The CDR3 nucleotides are TGTGCCAGCAGGGGGGTCGGGGTTGGCACAGATACGCAGTATTTT.

The chain uses TRBV30 and TRBJ2-1, with D possibly matching TRBD1 (6 bases). Deletions cut 4 bases from V and 3 bases from J, with 16 bases between. The CDR3 is 15 residues long. CDR1 and CDR2 (germline): GTSNPN, SVGIG (reference sequence). The CDR3 protein is CAWKGDRYNYNEQFF. CDR3 bases: TGTGCCTGGAAGGGAGACAGGTATAACTACAATGAGCAGTTCTTC.

This clone turned up a few times. The chain couples TRBV29-1 to TRBJ1-5; no definite D call. This CDR3 region has 11 residues. CDR1 and CDR2 from the germline V gene are SQVTM and ANQGSEA. V lost 7 bases and J 7 bases, leaving 11 bases between the germline ends. CDR3 sequence: CSASYVQPQHF. As DNA, the CDR3 is TGCAGCGCTTCCTACGTGCAGCCCCAGCATTTT.

In this sample, this clone turned up a few times. V and J are TRBV7-9 and TRBJ2-7; TRBD1 agrees at 9 bases. Germline V CDR1 and CDR2: SEHNR, FQNEAQ (reference sequence). With V trimmed by 2 bases and J by 3 bases, 5 bases remained unmatched. The CDR3 length is 15 residues. CDR3 in DNA: TGTGCCAGCAGCTTATCGGGACAGGGCCTCTACGAGCAGTACTTC. Its translation: CASSLSGQGLYEQYF.

The chain couples TRBV10-3 to TRBJ2-5; 15 bases line up with TRBD2. TRBJ2-7 explains the end of the DNA better; the J call may be wrong. Looked up from germline, CDR1 is ENHRY and CDR2 is SYGVKD. This CDR3 is built from 15 residues. The CDR3 coding sequence is TGTGCCATCAGTGCAGGGACTAGCGGGGGGAACGAGCAGTACTTC. Its protein product is CAISAGTSGGNEQYF.

The rearrangement uses TRBV29-1 and TRBJ2-7, with D possibly being TRBD2 (5 bases). Trimming shortened V by 4 bases and J by 4 bases, and 20 bases separated the two germline ends. Germline V lookup: CDR1 SQVTM, CDR2 ANQGSEA. The CDR3 contains 15 residues. CDR3 sequence (DNA): TGCAGCGTTGTTTCCTACGGGGAGCCCTCATACGAGCAGTACTTC. Amino acid sequence: CSVVSYGEPSYEQYF.

This rearrangement joins TRBV27 to TRBJ1-4; tentatively, D is TRBD1 (5 bases). This CDR3 is 16 amino acids long. V dropped 6 bases and J dropped 0 bases, with 14 bases sitting between them. Germline CDR1 reads MNHEY; CDR2 reads SMNVEV (reference sequence). CDR3: CASSDVGAATNEKLFF. CDR3 DNA sequence: TGTGCCAGCAGCGATGTCGGGGCCGCAACTAATGAAAAACTGTTTTTT.

This rearrangement joins TRBV29-1 to TRBJ1-2, with 7 positions matching TRBD1. The CDR3 runs 14 residues. With 4 bases clipped from V and 2 bases from J, the junction kept 7 bases outside the gene matches. Germline V CDR1 and CDR2: SQVTM, ANQGSEA. In nucleotides, the CDR3 is TGCAGCGTTGTCGGGCTACAGGGGAACTATGGCTACACCTTC. It translates to CSVVGLQGNYGYTF.

This clone was recorded only once. The J gene is TRBJ2-1, the V gene TRBV29-1; 8 bases are shared with TRBD2. The trim removed 4 bases at V and 4 bases at J, leaving 9 bases unmatched. The CDR3 is 15 residues long. Germline V lookup: CDR1 SQVTM, CDR2 ANQGSEA. The CDR3 here is CSVAGGPIPYNEQFF. The CDR3 nucleotides read TGCAGCGTTGCGGGGGGGCCAATCCCATACAATGAGCAGTTCTTC.

The V call is TRBV7-9, the J call TRBJ1-5; 8 bases are a match to TRBD1. The CDR3 has 19 amino acids. The V gene's germline CDR1 is SEHNR and CDR2 FQNEAQ (reference sequence). Trimming removed 4 bases from V and 2 bases from J; junction bases left unmatched: 16. The CDR3 is CASSSRPDRAVVGNQPQHF. Here the CDR3 DNA reads TGTGCCAGCAGCTCCCGACCGGACAGGGCGGTAGTTGGCAATCAGCCCCAGCATTTT.

The chain links TRBV2 to TRBJ2-3; D is uncertain. With 1 base removed from V and 2 bases from J, the gap between germline ends came to 10 bases. Germline V gene lookup returns CDR1 SNHLY and CDR2 FYNNEI. CDR3 length: 15 amino acids. The CDR3 reads CASSEEGSTTDTQYF. The DNA of the CDR3 is TGTGCCAGCAGTGAAGAGGGATCGACCACAGATACGCAGTATTTT.

The chain carries TRBV12-5 and TRBJ2-3, with 8 positions matching TRBD1. This CDR3 comprises 15 residues. Germline V gene lookup returns CDR1 LGHNT and CDR2 FRNRAP. The V gene end was trimmed by 4 bases and the J gene end by 4 bases; junction bases not matched to a gene: 7. DNA for the CDR3: TGTGCTAGTGGTTCCAGCCAGGGGGCTGCAGATACGCAGTATTTT. Encoded protein: CASGSSQGAADTQYF. The full variable domain, completed using reference TRBV12-5 and TRBJ2-3, is DARVTQTPRHKVTEMGQEVTMRCQPILGHNTVFWYRQTMMQGLELLAYFRNRAPLDDSGMPKDRFSAEMPDATLATLKIQPSEPRDSAVYFCASGSSQGAADTQYFGPGTRLTVL.

V and J are TRBV13 and TRBJ2-7, with D possibly matching TRBD1 (5 bases). The CDR3 has 14 residues. Trimming left V 5 bases short and J 3 bases short, with 14 bases between. Germline CDR1 and CDR2: PRHDT and FYEKMQ (reference sequence). The CDR3 coding sequence is TGTGCCAGCAGCGAACGTCTAGGGGACTACGAGCAGTACTTC. It is translated as CASSERLGDYEQYF.

This clone came up once. The CDR3 loop reads CAWSRTTDANTGELFF. In DNA form, the CDR3 reads TGTGCCTGGAGCCGTACGACTGACGCGAACACCGGGGAGCTGTTTTTT. The genes are TRBV30 and TRBJ2-2; D gene ambiguous. CDR3 length: 16 amino acids. Germline V gene data show CDR1 as GTSNPN and CDR2 as SVGIG (reference sequence). Trimming cost V 3 bases and J 0 bases, with 14 bases left between them.

In this sample, this clone turned up a few times. J is TRBJ1-5 and V is TRBV6-6; possibly TRBD1 for D (6 bases). This CDR3 is 14 amino acids long. CDR1 and CDR2 (germline): MNHNY, SVGAGI (reference sequence). Trimming removed 5 bases from V and 7 bases from J, with 15 bases in between. CDR3 amino acids: CASSASTGIQPQHF. DNA of the CDR3: TGTGCCAGCAGTGCCTCGACAGGCATACAGCCCCAGCATTTT.

A remark on this clone: This specimen includes other DNA sequences encoding the same CDR3. V usage is TRBV29-1 and J usage is TRBJ1-1; D not certain. CDR3 size: 11 residues. Per germline, CDR1 SQVTM and CDR2 ANQGSEA. V dropped 6 bases and J dropped 1 base, with 6 bases sitting between them. CDR3 coding DNA: TGCAGCGTCGAGAAGAACACTGAAGCTTTCTTT. Its translation is CSVEKNTEAFF. The full variable domain, with the rest looked up from reference TRBV29-1 and TRBJ1-1, is SAVISQKPSRDICQRGTSLTIQCQVDSQVTMMFWYRQQPGQSLTLIATANQGSEATYESGFVIDKFPISRPNLTFSTLTVSNMSPEDSSIYLCSVEKNTEAFFGQGTRLTVV.

This CDR3 reads CAWWIGTGGSGYTF. CDR3 DNA sequence: TGTGCCTGGTGGATCGGGACAGGGGGTTCTGGCTACACCTTC. The V and J genes are TRBV30 and TRBJ1-2; TRBD1 matches 11 bases. Germline V lookup: CDR1 GTSNPN, CDR2 SVGIG (reference sequence). Trimming took 5 bases from V and 7 from J; bases not matched to a gene: 9. The CDR3 spans 14 residues.

In its sample, this clone was seen a few times. V is TRBV30 and J is TRBJ2-5, with 8 positions matching TRBD1. The CDR3 length is 15 residues. V lost 3 bases, J lost 5 bases, and 11 bases stayed unmatched. Germline V gene sequence: CDR1 GTSNPN, CDR2 SVGIG (reference sequence). The CDR3 sequence is CAWSLRQGPGETQYF. The CDR3 DNA reads as TGTGCCTGGAGCCTAAGACAGGGGCCCGGGGAGACCCAGTACTTC.

The chain uses TRBV4-1 and TRBJ1-1; D is uncertain. This CDR3 has 12 amino acids. Germline CDR1 MGHRA, CDR2 YSYEKL. Trimming cost V 3 bases and J 0 bases, with 2 bases left between them. The chain's CDR3 is CASSHMNTEAFF. The CDR3 bases are TGCGCCAGCAGCCACATGAACACTGAAGCTTTCTTT.

The chain carries TRBV29-1 and TRBJ2-7; D is possibly TRBD2 (5 bases). This CDR3 has 13 residues. V was trimmed by 0 bases and J by 6 bases, leaving 12 bases between them. Germline lookup yields CDR1 SQVTM and CDR2 ANQGSEA. The CDR3 reads CSVEERAFGEQYF. For the CDR3, the DNA is TGCAGCGTTGAAGAGAGGGCTTTCGGCGAGCAGTACTTC.